This entry lists 19 T cell receptor beta chains sequenced from one sample in a study of beta chain features in type 1 diabetes. TCRB transcripts that were expressed got sequenced, as all of the isolated RNA had been reverse transcribed. Here immunoSEQ multiplex PCR was the method, and the copy in TCRdb shows in-frame clones only, minus some. The table shows about 240,000 clones, with approximately 13% occurring only once. General study findings and limits: TCRB CDR3s from Type 1 diabetes patients were moderately but significantly shorter in all four CD4+ subsets.

What these receptors recognize is not known. Sequencing was done on a sample of naive CD4+ T cells from blood. The receptors were sampled from a man in his thirties or forties with type 1 diabetes.

The gene calls are TRBV7-2 and TRBJ1-1, with D possibly matching TRBD1 (5 bases). The CDR3 covers 13 residues. V lost 4 bases and J lost 6, with 12 bases in between. The germline gives CDR1 SGHTA, CDR2 FQGNSA. For the CDR3, the DNA is TGTGCCAGCAGCTCCCAGGGAGGAGCTGAAGCTTTCTTT. This codes for CASSSQGGAEAFF.

This clone was seen a few times. The chain carries TRBV6-1 and TRBJ1-6, with a possible D match to TRBD1 (5 bases). The CDR3 is 14 amino acids. Trimming removed 3 bases from V and 10 bases from J, with 13 bases in between. The germline V gene encodes CDR1 MNHNS and CDR2 SASEGT. This CDR3 is CASSEYSGRSPLHF. In nucleotides, the CDR3 is TGTGCCAGCAGTGAGTACTCAGGGCGCTCACCCCTCCACTTT.

The chain carries TRBV7-9 and TRBJ2-1, with TRBD2 matching 11 bases. CDR1 is SEHNR and CDR2 is FQNEAQ in the germline V gene (reference sequence). The length of the CDR3 is 15 residues. V was clipped by 3 bases and J by 5 bases; unmatched bases: 3. The CDR3 region has the DNA TGTGCCAGCAGCTTTCTAGCGGGAGGTCACAATGAGCAGTTCTTC. Its protein product is CASSFLAGGHNEQFF.

The chain links TRBV12-5 to TRBJ1-4, with D perhaps TRBD1 (5 bases). With 7 bases removed from V and 0 bases from J, the gap between germline ends came to 9 bases. Germline values: CDR1 LGHNT, CDR2 FRNRAP. The CDR3 loop spans 14 amino acids. The CDR3 reads CASASTATNEKLFF. The CDR3 DNA follows: TGTGCTAGTGCCTCGACAGCAACTAATGAAAAACTGTTTTTT. The variable domain in full, with the rest retrieved from reference TRBV12-5 and TRBJ1-4, is DARVTQTPRHKVTEMGQEVTMRCQPILGHNTVFWYRQTMMQGLELLAYFRNRAPLDDSGMPKDRFSAEMPDATLATLKIQPSEPRDSAVYFCASASTATNEKLFFGSGTQLSVL.

The CDR3 DNA sequence: TGTGCCAGCAGCTCGACAGGGGGACGCACAGATACGCAGTATTTT. Its translation: CASSSTGGRTDTQYF. The chain joins TRBV5-4 to TRBJ2-3, with 9 bases identical to TRBD1. With V trimmed by 3 bases and J by 1 base, 3 bases remained unmatched. CDR1 and CDR2 (germline): SGHNT, YYREEE (reference sequence). The CDR3 spans 15 residues.

This clone appeared a single time. This chain joins TRBV5-4 and TRBJ1-6; D remains unclear. With 1 base removed from V and 7 bases from J, the gap between germline ends came to 9 bases. The CDR3 extends over 14 amino acids. Germline CDR1 is SGHNT and CDR2 is YYREEE (reference sequence). The CDR3 DNA reads as TGTGCCAGCAGCTTGTACGGGTTGAATTCACCCCTCCACTTT. It yields the protein CASSLYGLNSPLHF.

This clone was observed a handful of times. The chain links TRBV5-4 to TRBJ2-1; 7 positions agree with TRBD1. V lost 4 bases and J lost 6; bases outside the gene matches: 16. The CDR3 has 17 amino acids. From germline, CDR1 is SGHNT and CDR2 YYREEE (reference sequence). CDR3 coding DNA: TGTGCCAGCAGCCCGACCCTGAGGGGGCAGAGCGGCAATGAGCAGTTCTTC. It specifies CASSPTLRGQSGNEQFF.

This clone came up a few times. The genes are TRBV7-9 and TRBJ2-7, with 8 bases lining up with TRBD1. The CDR3 is 14 amino acids. In germline, CDR1 is SEHNR, CDR2 FQNEAQ (reference sequence). The V and J ends lost 1 base and 2 bases, in that order; junction bases with no gene match: 1. The CDR3 DNA reads as TGTGCCAGCAGCTTAGGACAGGGGACCTACGAGCAGTACTTC. Residues: CASSLGQGTYEQYF.

This clone was detected a few times. The V gene is TRBV7-2, the J gene TRBJ1-1, with TRBD1 matching 7 bases. With 5 bases clipped from V and 0 bases from J, the junction kept 9 bases outside the gene matches. This CDR3 contains 16 residues. Germline-derived CDR1 and CDR2 are SGHTA and FQGNSA. CDR3 loop: CASSVPLTGMNTEAFF. Here the CDR3 DNA reads TGTGCCAGCAGCGTGCCCTTGACAGGGATGAACACTGAAGCTTTCTTT. Using reference TRBV7-2 and TRBJ1-1 for the parts outside the CDR3, the full variable domain is GAGVSQSPSNKVTEKGKDVELRCDPISGHTALYWYRQSLGQGLEFLIYFQGNSAPDKSGLPSDRFSAERTGGSVSTLTIQRTQQEDSAVYLCASSVPLTGMNTEAFFGQGTRLTVV.

The chain is built from TRBV10-3 and TRBJ2-3, with 11 bases identical to TRBD2. Trimming removed 3 bases from V and 3 bases from J; junction bases left unmatched: 2. CDR1 and CDR2 from the germline V gene are ENHRY and SYGVKD. This CDR3 is built from 15 residues. The DNA for the CDR3 is TGTGCCATCAGTGACCCTAGCGGGGGGACAGATACGCAGTATTTT. It encodes CAISDPSGGTDTQYF.

Notes on this clone: Other DNA sequences from this sample encode an identical CDR3 as well. The chain has TRBV9 and TRBJ2-7, with a tentative D call TRBD1 (5 bases). This CDR3 comprises 14 residues. CDR1 is SGDLS, CDR2 YYNGEE, per germline. Trimming pared 0 bases from V and 2 bases from J, leaving 9 bases between. The CDR3 loop reads CASSVGQGAYEQYF. The CDR3 DNA reads as TGTGCCAGCAGCGTAGGGCAGGGTGCCTACGAGCAGTACTTC. Full variable domain (missing parts from reference TRBV9 and TRBJ2-7): DSGVTQTPKHLITATGQRVTLRCSPRSGDLSVYWYQQSLDQGLQFLIQYYNGEERAKGNILERFSAQQFPDLHSELNLSSLELGDSALYFCASSVGQGAYEQYFGPGTRLTVT.

This clone was counted between two and nine times. The chain is built from TRBV9 and TRBJ2-1, with 12 nucleotides matching TRBD2. The V segment lost 0 bases and the J segment 7 bases; nucleotides outside the gene matches: 5. Germline-derived CDR1 and CDR2 are SGDLS and YYNGEE. The CDR3 runs 16 residues. CDR3 nucleotides: TGTGCCAGCAGCGTAGCTTCACTAGCGGGAGGAAATGAGCAGTTCTTC. It translates to CASSVASLAGGNEQFF.

The CDR3 sequence: CASSSTGQIAYEQYF. As DNA, the CDR3 is TGTGCCAGCAGCTCCACGGGACAGATCGCCTACGAGCAGTACTTC. The chain employs TRBV11-2 and TRBJ2-7; TRBD1 agrees at 7 bases. After removal of 4 bases from V and 2 bases from J, the junction contained 8 bases not matched to a gene. CDR1 and CDR2 (germline): SGHAT, FQNNGV. The CDR3 runs to 15 residues. The variable domain in full, with the rest retrieved from reference TRBV11-2 and TRBJ2-7, is EAGVAQSPRYKIIEKRQSVAFWCNPISGHATLYWYQQILGQGPKLLIQFQNNGVVDDSQLPKDRFSAERLKGVDSTLKIQPAKLEDSAVYLCASSSTGQIAYEQYFGPGTRLTVT.

The chain couples TRBV27 to TRBJ2-1, with unresolved D. The CDR3 covers 13 residues. V was shortened by 3 bases and J by 10 bases, with 13 bases between the two germline ends. CDR1 MNHEY and CDR2 SMNVEV come from the germline V gene (reference sequence). CDR3 DNA: TGTGCCAGCAGTTTGGGCACCGCCGGAGAGCAGTTCTTC. As protein: CASSLGTAGEQFF.

The rearrangement uses TRBV7-2 and TRBJ2-1; D gene unclear. This CDR3 has 12 residues. Trimming cost V 6 bases and J 0 bases, with 3 bases left between them. The germline gives CDR1 SGHTA, CDR2 FQGNSA. CDR3 loop: CASRASYNEQFF. The CDR3 DNA sequence: TGTGCCAGCAGGGCCTCCTACAATGAGCAGTTCTTC.

This clone has a handful of counts. The CDR3 nucleotides read TGTGCTAGTGGTTTTGGCAGATGGAACACTGAAGCTTTCTTT. This translates into CASGFGRWNTEAFF. This chain uses TRBV12-5 with TRBJ1-1; D is uncertain. V was trimmed by 3 bases and J by 1 base, leaving 9 bases between them. This CDR3 comprises 14 residues. Germline CDR1 and CDR2: LGHNT and FRNRAP.

The table lists this clone with a few counts. This sequence joins TRBV5-1 and TRBJ2-1; 7 positions match TRBD1. With 1 base clipped from V and 8 bases from J, the junction kept 6 bases outside the gene matches. Looked up from germline, CDR1 is SGHRS and CDR2 is YFSETQ. CDR3 length: 14 amino acids. CDR3 sequence reads: CASSLMTGSDEQFF. The DNA for the CDR3 is TGCGCCAGCAGCTTGATGACAGGGTCGGATGAGCAGTTCTTC.

This sequence joins TRBV7-9 and TRBJ2-1, with 12 bases fitting TRBD2. V lost 4 bases to trimming and J lost 4 bases; unmatched junction nucleotides: 5. CDR1 SEHNR and CDR2 FQNEAQ come from the germline V gene (reference sequence). The CDR3 totals 16 residues. The CDR3 DNA reads as TGTGCCAGCAGCTCCCTGACTAGCGGGGGATACAATGAGCAGTTCTTC. This encodes CASSSLTSGGYNEQFF.

The chain links TRBV5-4 to TRBJ1-2; 7 bases are a match to TRBD1. Germline V gene data show CDR1 as SGHNT and CDR2 as YYREEE (reference sequence). The CDR3 consists of 15 residues. Trimming at V came to 0 bases and at J to 4 bases, leaving 6 bases not matched to a gene. The CDR3 reads CASSLATGEAYGYTF. DNA for the CDR3: TGTGCCAGCAGCTTGGCCACAGGGGAGGCCTATGGCTACACCTTC. The full variable domain, in which reference TRBV5-4 and TRBJ1-2 provide the parts outside the CDR3, is ETGVTQSPTHLIKTRGQQVTLRCSSQSGHNTVSWYQQALGQGPQFIFQYYREEENGRGNFPPRFSGLQFPNYSSELNVNALELDDSALYLCASSLATGEAYGYTFGSGTRLTVV.